This TCR beta chain emerged from a study of esophageal squamous cell carcinoma under preoperative chemotherapy. Findings and limits, study-wide: Post-treatment tumor-infiltrating lymphocytes appeared partly derived from peripheral T cells migrating into the tumor. Abundant clones tended to shrink rather than expand after paclitaxel-nedaplatin. Tumor-infiltrating lymphocytes showed no significant post-chemotherapy TCR diversity increase, unlike peripheral T cells.

Remarks on this clonotype: Its target is unknown.

TCRdb ran MiXCR on the PCR reads and lists one entry per CDR3 protein. Of about 32,000 distinct CDR3 sequences listed, roughly 52% are singletons. Time point noted: after preoperative PTX-NDP chemotherapy. The germline V gene has CDR1 SGHVS and CDR2 FQNEAQ. This CDR3 has 16 amino acids. Trimming cost V 5 bases and J 13 bases, with 27 bases left between them. The clonotype comes from a human donor with esophageal squamous cell carcinoma. The donor label of this sample is uncertain. Sampling took place from a patient given preoperative chemotherapy. This chain joins TRBV7-8 and TRBJ2-4; no clear D gene. This CDR3 is CASSNLALWAEDTQYF. Written as DNA, the CDR3 is TGTGCCAGCAGCAACCTGGCGCTGTGGGCCGAAGACACGCAGTACTTC.